A selection of T cell receptor beta chains follows, all from one sample in a study of T cell repertoires in cytomegalovirus infection. Each CDR3 protein is one row after TCRdb ran MiXCR on the reads. Of some 700,000 distinct CDR3 sequences in the sample, roughly 33% were seen once. No antigen is known for these receptors. The sample in question was cultured PBMCs, obtained from culture after CMV antigen stimulation. The receptors were sampled from a human donor in good health (CMV status not recorded). Some clones in this sample may be carry-over from other donors' samples. Both conserved end residues are trimmed from each CDR3. Only part of the rows carry a size: once, few, many, or a class if the clone is expanded.

j_call,clone_size,v_call,cdr3_aa
TRBJ2-5,NA,TRBV10-3,AISPGGPAETQY
TRBJ1-2,few,TRBV18,ASSTDLNYGYT
TRBJ1-6,many,TRBV7-2,ASSLVGGQGVSPLH
TRBJ2-1,NA,TRBV5-4,ASSFDRLGEQF
TRBJ2-7,few,TRBV19,ASSEPGGSYEQY
TRBJ1-2,NA,TRBV7-9,ASSTRDRFVAGSRVSGYT
TRBJ2-3,NA,TRBV4-3,ASSQGLARSTDTQY
TRBJ2-7,many,TRBV7-2,ASSYGLAVDYEQY
TRBJ2-3,many,TRBV7-2,ASRKPGTHTDTQY
TRBJ2-3,few,TRBV6-1,ASSEDQTGIDTQY
TRBJ2-7,few,TRBV7-3,ASSLTLRGEQY
TRBJ1-2,NA,TRBV20-1,SASSDRGQQFRGYT
TRBJ2-7,few,TRBV29-1,SVGQGRGEQY
TRBJ2-7,few,TRBV6-1,ASSEPSGTYEQY
TRBJ2-3,once,TRBV7-2,ASRGGTNTDTQY
TRBJ2-1,many,TRBV7-2,ASSPNRADNEQF
TRBJ2-7,NA,TRBV12-3/TRBV12-4,ASARGFPYEQY
TRBJ2-1,many,TRBV7-2,ASSPLSPGQF
TRBJ1-4,NA,TRBV7-9,ASSFSAGDEKLF
TRBJ1-1,NA,TRBV20-1,SAGPGSVNTEAF
TRBJ2-7,few,TRBV7-6,ASSFGQGGAYEQY
TRBJ2-7,NA,TRBV11-2,ASSFGGISYEQY
TRBJ1-2,NA,TRBV6-6,ASSYRGRFGGYT
TRBJ2-7,many,TRBV7-2,ASSLRAGVGLYEQY
TRBJ2-5,NA,TRBV11-1,ASTPLINAGSQETQY
TRBJ2-5,many,TRBV7-2,ASRPTSYPETQY
TRBJ2-1,NA,TRBV12-3/TRBV12-4,ASQTRTNSYNEQF
TRBJ1-6,many,TRBV7-2,ASSPLLATNNSPLH
TRBJ2-3,NA,TRBV7-9,ASRSGLNWGTLTDTQY
TRBJ2-7,NA,TRBV20-1,SARLSGGTIHEQY
TRBJ1-1,few,TRBV11-2,ASYRGGFSSDEAF
TRBJ2-5,NA,TRBV2,ASSWTGVRRRETQY
TRBJ1-5,NA,TRBV19,ASSSPRGYNQPQH
TRBJ2-1,NA,TRBV2,ASRLRGGLYNEQF
TRBJ2-4,few,TRBV4-1,ASSQGNIQY
TRBJ2-3,many,TRBV7-2,ASSLRGGGQGSDTQY
TRBJ1-4,few,TRBV7-2,ASSSGGGPNEKLF
TRBJ2-7,many,TRBV7-2,ASSLVIGGEQY
TRBJ1-1,NA,TRBV7-2,ASSLVWTGDTEAF
TRBJ2-1,few,TRBV2,ASSVSGAGEPLGSYNEQF
TRBJ2-5,few,TRBV7-2,ASSTGSQETQY
TRBJ1-1,NA,TRBV7-7,ASSLSYNTEAF
TRBJ2-7,NA,TRBV12-3/TRBV12-4,ASSLVALGTDSYEQY
TRBJ1-5,NA,TRBV28,ASSLEWVGQPQH
TRBJ1-3,NA,TRBV5-1,ASSLAGVSGNTIY
TRBJ1-2,NA,TRBV5-1,ASSPGPRTRGTSYGYT
TRBJ2-7,NA,TRBV12-3/TRBV12-4,ASSYGAGARSYEQY
TRBJ1-1,many,TRBV7-2,ASSLASGSVANTEAF
TRBJ2-1,few,TRBV7-6,ASSLVLNNEQF
TRBJ2-7,NA,TRBV12-3/TRBV12-4,ASSSPRRGSYEQY
TRBJ2-7,NA,TRBV6-1,ASSVGRVYEQY
TRBJ2-5,few,TRBV28,ASSLAGTVSRHQETQY
TRBJ1-1,many,TRBV7-9,ASSLAPGGGANTEAF
TRBJ2-1,NA,TRBV7-2,ASSSLLVTQQF
TRBJ1-6,NA,TRBV4-1,ASSQGSWTARGNSPLH
TRBJ1-2,NA,TRBV5-6,ASSYGQLRGYT
TRBJ1-1,few,TRBV7-6,ASSLHQGAEAF
TRBJ1-2,NA,TRBV28,ASSRRTGRHYGYT